The 15 T cell receptor beta chains listed next were all sequenced from one sample in a study of shared clonotypes between healthy human individuals. Sequenced by immunoSEQ multiplex PCR; TCRdb stores in-frame clones only, minus some. The sample lists 550,000 to 700,000 clones; approximately 73% were seen once. The sequencing sample was made of memory CD4+ T cells sorted from blood. Subset in this sample: CD45RA-negative fraction. These receptors came from a woman aged 25 to 39 in good health.

The chain carries TRBV6-1 and TRBJ1-2; 9 nucleotides align to TRBD1. Germline values: CDR1 MNHNS, CDR2 SASEGT. The V segment lost 0 bases and the J segment 7 bases; nucleotides outside the gene matches: 3. This CDR3 region has 14 residues. The CDR3 loop is CASSEAGQGGGYTF. CDR3 coding DNA: TGTGCCAGCAGTGAAGCGGGACAGGGAGGTGGCTACACCTTC.

V is TRBV12-5 and J is TRBJ2-2; D is unresolved. V lost 0 bases to trimming and J lost 5 bases, with 19 bases between them. Per the germline V gene, CDR1 is LGHNT and CDR2 is FRNRAP. CDR3 length equals 18 residues. The CDR3 region has the DNA TGTGCTAGTGGTTTGGTAGTTCCCAGCGCTCCCAGGACCGGGGAGCTGTTTTTT. Protein product: CASGLVVPSAPRTGELFF.

This sequence joins TRBV7-2 and TRBJ2-7; perhaps TRBD1 as D (8 bases). Trimming removed 6 bases at V and 3 bases at J, with 18 bases between. Looked up from germline, CDR1 is SGHTA and CDR2 is FQGNSA. The CDR3 contains 15 residues. This chain's CDR3 is CASRRNRGGSYEQYF. Here the CDR3 DNA reads TGTGCCAGCAGGCGGAACAGGGGGGGAAGCTACGAGCAGTACTTC.

J is TRBJ2-7 and V is TRBV5-1; 8 bases line up with TRBD2. The CDR3 has 14 residues. Germline V gene data show CDR1 as SGHRS and CDR2 as YFSETQ. Unmatched junction bases numbered 6, after V lost 2 bases and J lost 5 bases. The CDR3 sequence: CASSLGAGDDEQYF. DNA of the CDR3: TGCGCCAGCAGCTTAGGAGCGGGAGATGACGAGCAGTACTTC.

V and J are TRBV2 and TRBJ2-1; TRBD2 matches 9 bases. CDR1 and CDR2 (germline): SNHLY, FYNNEI. The CDR3 totals 13 residues. V lost 5 bases, J lost 9 bases, and 5 bases stayed unmatched. CDR3 loop: CASSWSGRSEQFF. DNA of the CDR3: TGTGCCAGCAGTTGGAGCGGGAGGAGTGAGCAGTTCTTC. The whole variable domain, remainder taken from reference TRBV2 and TRBJ2-1, is EPEVTQTPSHQVTQMGQEVILRCVPISNHLYFYWYRQILGQKVEFLVSFYNNEISEKSEIFDDQFSVERPDGSNFTLKIRSTKLEDSAMYFCASSWSGRSEQFFGPGTRLTVL.

A remark on this clone: This same CDR3 is encoded by further DNA sequences in the sample. The chain combines TRBV28 with TRBJ1-6; D call uncertain. CDR1 MDHEN and CDR2 SYDVKM come from the germline V gene. The CDR3 extends over 16 amino acids. V lost 5 bases and J 0 bases, leaving 11 bases between the germline ends. CDR3 bases: TGTGCCAGCAGTCCAAGGTCGAGCTCCTATAATTCACCCCTCCACTTT. This encodes CASSPRSSSYNSPLHF.

This rearrangement joins TRBV4-1 to TRBJ1-5; D is unresolved. The CDR3 covers 16 residues. Germline V gene lookup returns CDR1 MGHRA and CDR2 YSYEKL. Trimming left V 3 bases short and J 2 bases short, with 14 bases between. CDR3 nucleotide sequence: TGCGCCAGCAGCCATGGTCTTCTAGTGGGCAATCAGCCCCAGCATTTT. The encoded protein is CASSHGLLVGNQPQHF.

The chain uses TRBV10-3 and TRBJ1-2, with D hard to call. Trimming took 0 bases from V and 0 from J, leaving 8 bases between them. Germline V lookup: CDR1 ENHRY, CDR2 SYGVKD. This CDR3 is built from 15 residues. CDR3 amino acids: CAISESSAANYGYTF. In DNA form, the CDR3 reads TGTGCCATCAGTGAGTCGAGTGCGGCTAACTATGGCTACACCTTC.

V usage is TRBV15 and J usage is TRBJ1-2; no definite D call. CDR3 length: 16 amino acids. Per germline, CDR1 LNHNV and CDR2 YYDKDF (reference sequence). Deletions cut 0 bases from V and 1 base from J, with 12 bases between. This CDR3 is CATSREVGSLNYGYTF. CDR3 nucleotides: TGTGCCACCAGCAGAGAGGTGGGTAGCCTTAACTATGGCTACACCTTC. Full variable domain (missing parts from reference TRBV15 and TRBJ1-2): DAMVIQNPRYQVTQFGKPVTLSCSQTLNHNVMYWYQQKSSQAPKLLFHYYDKDFNNEADTPDNFQSRRPNTSFCFLDIRSPGLGDTAMYLCATSREVGSLNYGYTFGSGTRLTVV.

A word on this clone: This could be a read error, since a much larger clone is one nucleotide away. The genes are TRBV11-3 and TRBJ2-7; 7 bases line up with TRBD1. The CDR3 runs 12 residues. The V segment lost 4 bases and the J segment 3 bases; nucleotides outside the gene matches: 0. The germline gives CDR1 SGHNT, CDR2 YENEEA. The chain's CDR3 is CASSSGGYEQYF. The CDR3 DNA is TGTGCCAGCAGCTCAGGGGGCTACGAGCAGTACTTC. The variable domain in full, completed from reference TRBV11-3 and TRBJ2-7, reads EAGVVQSPRYKIIEKKQPVAFWCNPISGHNTLYWYLQNLGQGPELLIRYENEEAVDDSQLPKDRFSAERLKGVDSTLKIQPAELGDSAVYLCASSSGGYEQYFGPGTRLTVT.

This clone was seen ten or more times. The chain employs TRBV25-1 and TRBJ2-7; 8 bases align to TRBD2. V lost 1 base, J lost 5 bases, and 7 bases stayed unmatched. The CDR3 is 15 residues long. The germline V gene encodes CDR1 MGHDK and CDR2 SYGVNS. CDR3 in DNA: TGTGCCAGCAGTGAATCTGGCGGGAGGTTCGACGAGCAGTACTTC. As protein: CASSESGGRFDEQYF.

CDR3 amino acids: CASSLVRTGDHQETQYF. CDR3 sequence (DNA): TGTGCCAGCAGTTTAGTTCGGACAGGGGACCACCAAGAGACCCAGTACTTC. This chain connects TRBV28 to TRBJ2-5, with TRBD1 matching over 9 bases. Germline trimming cut 2 bases from V and 0 bases from J; bases unmatched to any gene: 7. The germline CDR1 and CDR2 sequences are MDHEN and SYDVKM. This CDR3 comprises 17 residues. Drawing the rest from reference TRBV28 and TRBJ2-5, the complete variable domain is DVKVTQSSRYLVKRTGEKVFLECVQDMDHENMFWYRQDPGLGLRLIYFSYDVKMKEKGDIPEGYSVSREKKERFSLILESASTNQTSMYLCASSLVRTGDHQETQYFGPGTRLLVL.

J is TRBJ1-2 and V is TRBV5-1; 11 bases line up with TRBD1. Germline CDR1 reads SGHRS; CDR2 reads YFSETQ. With V trimmed by 5 bases and J by 4 bases, 4 bases remained unmatched. The CDR3 has 14 residues. CDR3 nucleotides: TGCGCCAGCAGGATAGGGACAGGGGGCTATGGCTACACCTTC. Translated: CASRIGTGGYGYTF.

The rearrangement uses TRBV2 and TRBJ2-1, with D perhaps given as TRBD1 or TRBD2 (5 bases each). V was pared by 6 bases and J by 0 bases, with 12 bases between. Germline CDR1 is SNHLY and CDR2 is FYNNEI. The CDR3 consists of 15 residues. The CDR3 reads CASRGTESSYNEQFF. Written as DNA, the CDR3 is TGTGCCAGCAGGGGGACGGAAAGCTCCTACAATGAGCAGTTCTTC.

The chain combines TRBV5-1 with TRBJ2-1; no definite D call. Germline CDR1 is SGHRS and CDR2 is YFSETQ. The CDR3 covers 13 residues. Trimming took 4 bases from V and 5 from J, leaving 10 bases between them. This CDR3 reads CASSPVGNNEQFF. Written as DNA, the CDR3 is TGCGCCAGCAGCCCCGTGGGAAACAATGAGCAGTTCTTC.